Shown below are 4 T cell receptor beta chains from a single sample sequenced in a study of PD-1 blockade in classical Hodgkin lymphoma. Every patient was affected by relapse after autologous stem cell transplantation, while exposure to brentuximab vedotin was not uniform. Assay: immunoSEQ multiplex PCR; the TCRdb copy retains only in-frame clones and omits some. The sample carries 90,000 to 130,000 clones, around 89% recorded once. Material: peripheral blood mononuclear cells (PBMCs), obtained before the second cycle of nivolumab. Receptors originate from a human donor with classical Hodgkin lymphoma.

This chain uses TRBV15 with TRBJ2-2; tentatively, D is TRBD1 (5 bases). From germline, CDR1 is LNHNV and CDR2 YYDKDF (reference sequence). V was shortened by 1 base and J by 8 bases, with 8 bases between the two germline ends. This CDR3 has 13 amino acids. The CDR3 DNA is TGTGCCACCAGCAGAGGGGGCGAAGGGGAGCTGTTTTTT. This encodes CATSRGGEGELFF.

The rearrangement uses TRBV28 and TRBJ1-3, with D perhaps TRBD1 (5 bases). Trimming cost V 3 bases and J 7 bases, with 13 bases left between them. The CDR3 is 14 residues long. CDR1 MDHEN and CDR2 SYDVKM come from the germline V gene. In DNA form, the CDR3 reads TGTGCCAGCAGTTTCACCATAGGGGTTAACACCATATATTTT. This translates into CASSFTIGVNTIYF.

This rearrangement joins TRBV27 to TRBJ1-2; 11 bases match TRBD1. This CDR3 has 18 amino acids. Germline V gives CDR1 MNHEY, CDR2 SMNVEV (reference sequence). V dropped 5 bases and J dropped 6; count of bases not matched to a gene: 17. The CDR3 coding sequence is TGTGCCAGCAGTCCGAATCTGGGACAGGGGGGAAACTCGGATGGCTACACCTTC. Translated, it gives CASSPNLGQGGNSDGYTF.

The V gene is TRBV5-1, the J gene TRBJ2-1, with TRBD1 identical over 8 bases. The V segment lost 4 bases and the J segment 0 bases; nucleotides outside the gene matches: 6. Germline V gene sequence: CDR1 SGHRS, CDR2 YFSETQ. This CDR3 comprises 16 residues. CDR3 sequence reads: CASSTNRGSSYNEQFF. CDR3 in DNA: TGCGCCAGCAGCACCAACAGGGGGAGCTCCTACAATGAGCAGTTCTTC.